These 11 T cell receptor beta chains originate from one sample sequenced in a study of T cells in AML relapse after transplant. Amplification used RNA template and a modified RACE PCR instead of multiplex PCR. TCRdb called the PCR reads again in MiXCR, with one record for every CDR3 protein. The data hold fewer than 4,500 distinct CDR3 sequences, with roughly a tenth observed a single time. The material sequenced was bone marrow, either the whole sample or a sorted T cell fraction (not recorded which), taken in complete remission. These receptors were obtained from a human donor who had a stem cell transplant for acute myeloid leukemia. Certain T cells may be donor cells from the graft.

This clonotype was detected many times. The rearrangement joins TRBV5-4 to TRBJ2-3; 9 nucleotides line up with TRBD2. V lost 0 bases, J lost 3 bases, and 2 bases stayed unmatched. The CDR3 contains 15 residues. Germline V gene data show CDR1 as SGHNT and CDR2 as YYREEE (reference sequence). CDR3 bases: TGTGCCAGCAGCTTGGCTCTAGCGGGGACAGATACGCAGTATTTT. Protein sequence: CASSLALAGTDTQYF.

In this sample, this clonotype turned up many times. This chain joins TRBV4-1 and TRBJ2-1; D not certain. Germline V gene lookup returns CDR1 MGHRA and CDR2 YSYEKL. Trimming shortened V by 6 bases and J by 9 bases, and 12 bases separated the two germline ends. The CDR3 runs to 12 residues. As DNA, the CDR3 is TGCGCCAGCAGGCCACTGGATGGTGAGCAGTTCTTC. It translates to CASRPLDGEQFF.

The rearrangement uses TRBV4-3 and TRBJ1-1, with a weak D call TRBD1 (5 bases). Trimming took 9 bases from V and 0 from J, leaving 17 bases between them. This CDR3 has 15 residues. Germline CDR1 is LGHNA and CDR2 is YSLEER. DNA for the CDR3: TGCGCCAGTCGATCCGGGACGGGAATGAACACTGAAGCTTTCTTT. Encoded protein: CASRSGTGMNTEAFF.

In DNA form, the CDR3 reads TGTGCCAGCAGTGAAGATACGAGCGGGGGGCTCTACAATGAGCAGTTCTTC. Its protein product is CASSEDTSGGLYNEQFF. The rearrangement joins TRBV2 to TRBJ2-1; 9 bases agree with TRBD2. Trimming cost V 1 base and J 3 bases; bases outside gene matches: 7. Germline CDR1 reads SNHLY; CDR2 reads FYNNEI. This CDR3 is built from 17 residues.

This clonotype is classed as medium-sized (0.01 to 0.1%). V gene TRBV7-9 combines with J gene TRBJ2-1, with a weak D call TRBD2 (7 bases). Germline V gene sequence: CDR1 SEHNR, CDR2 FQNEAQ (reference sequence). The ends were cut back, 4 bases at V and 7 bases at J, with 20 bases in the middle. The CDR3 totals 16 residues. The CDR3 nucleotides are TGTGCCAGCAGCTCCCCCCTGGGGGGGGGCATTAATGAGCAGTTCTTC. Its translation is CASSSPLGGGINEQFF. The whole variable domain, filled in from reference TRBV7-9 and TRBJ2-1, reads DTGVSQNPRHKITKRGQNVTFRCDPISEHNRLYWYRQTLGQGPEFLTYFQNEAQLEKSRLLSDRFSAERPKGSFSTLEIQRTEQGDSAMYLCASSSPLGGGINEQFFGPGTRLTVL.

Of note for this clonotype: A read error may explain this, as a much larger clone is one base away. The chain is built from TRBV4-3 and TRBJ2-4; 8 nucleotides line up with TRBD2. With V trimmed by 0 bases and J by 0 bases, 10 bases remained unmatched. The germline CDR1 and CDR2 sequences are LGHNA and YSLEER. This CDR3 region has 19 residues. CDR3 residues: CASSQEVQAGDLAKNIQYF. The CDR3 coding sequence is TGCGCCAGCAGCCAAGAGGTACAAGCGGGGGATCTAGCCAAAAACATTCAGTACTTC.

This clonotype was picked up a small number of times. This rearrangement joins TRBV7-3 to TRBJ2-5; possibly TRBD1 or TRBD2 for D (5 bases each). Germline assignment: CDR1 SGHTA and CDR2 FQGTGA. CDR3 length equals 13 residues. V was pared by 5 bases and J by 5 bases, with 12 bases between. CDR3: CASSTGPRETQYF. The CDR3 region has the DNA TGTGCCAGCAGCACGGGACCGCGCGAGACCCAGTACTTC.

This clonotype is medium-sized (0.01 to 0.1%) in the sample. The chain has TRBV15 and TRBJ2-2, with 8 bases matching TRBD1. The CDR3 has 17 residues. Germline V gives CDR1 LNHNV, CDR2 YYDKDF (reference sequence). Germline trimming cut 0 bases from V and 6 bases from J; bases unmatched to any gene: 9. CDR3 nucleotides: TGTGCCACCAGCAGAGATTTAGAGACAGGGGCCTCCGGGGAGCTGTTTTTT. Translating it yields CATSRDLETGASGELFF.

Details on this clonotype: The final CDR3 position lacks the conserved phenylalanine or tryptophan, pointing to a likely read error. The chain is built from TRBV28 and TRBJ2-7; possible D gene TRBD1, 5 bases. The CDR3 sequence is 15 residues long. The germline CDR1 and CDR2 sequences are MDHEN and SYDVKM. Trimming took 5 bases from V and 5 from J, leaving 19 bases between them. The DNA for the CDR3 is TGTGCCAGCAGTCCTACCTCAGGGTTTCTGCACGAGCAGTACTTG. Protein: CASSPTSGFLHEQYL.

This clonotype has more than one count but fewer than ten. The chain has TRBV6-6 and TRBJ2-6; D remains ambiguous. Per germline, CDR1 MNHNY and CDR2 SVGAGI (reference sequence). The CDR3 consists of 17 residues. V was cut by 6 bases and J by 0 bases, with 15 bases left in between. In DNA form, the CDR3 reads TGTGCCAGCAGGGAAAGGCCGGTCCTCTCTGGGGCCAACGTCCTGACTTTC. Amino acid sequence: CASRERPVLSGANVLTF.

By sample share, this clonotype is medium-sized (0.01 to 0.1%). The chain uses TRBV12-3 or TRBV12-4 and TRBJ1-2, with 10 bases matching TRBD1. CDR3 size: 13 residues. Trimming removed 6 bases from V and 8 bases from J; junction bases left unmatched: 6. CDR3 coding DNA: TGTGCCAGCAGCTACGACAGGGGGCGCGGCTACACCTTC. Translating gives CASSYDRGRGYTF.